Listed here are 14 T cell receptor beta chains from one sample, sequenced in a study of blood T cells in healthy people across ages. Primed by a sample-barcoded 5' primer and a J-beta primer mix, a second PCR proceeded for 7 to 11 cycles. Via MiXCR, TCRdb re-called the 5' RACE reads, giving one row per CDR3 protein. The table has approximately 2,000,000 distinct CDR3 sequences, roughly 43% seen once. The sequenced sample consisted of blood. The receptor set was obtained from a human donor in good health.

The V and J genes are TRBV7-2 and TRBJ1-5; no clear D gene. Germline V gene lookup returns CDR1 SGHTA and CDR2 FQGNSA. Trimming removed 3 bases at V and 0 bases at J, with 9 bases between. The CDR3 is made up of 15 amino acids. Written as DNA, the CDR3 is TGTGCCAGCAGCTTCCAACGGAATAGCAATCAGCCCCAGCATTTT. The encoded protein is CASSFQRNSNQPQHF.

Remarks on this clonotype: This likely stems from a read error, as it lies one base from a far larger clone. The V gene is TRBV18, the J gene TRBJ2-3, with no clear D. Trimming pared 2 bases from V and 6 bases from J, leaving 12 bases between. The CDR3 is 14 residues long. The V gene's germline CDR1 is KGHSH and CDR2 LQKENI. The DNA for the CDR3 is TGTGCCAGCTCACCAGGTACCGAGACTGATACGCAGTATTTT. It codes for CASSPGTETDTQYF.

The V call is TRBV7-9, the J call TRBJ1-2, with 8 bases lining up with TRBD1. The V and J ends lost 6 bases and 5 bases, in that order; junction bases with no gene match: 8. The CDR3 has 14 residues. Germline V gives CDR1 SEHNR, CDR2 FQNEAQ (reference sequence). The CDR3 here is CASRPPQGDYGYTF. CDR3 DNA sequence: TGTGCCAGCAGGCCCCCACAGGGGGATTATGGCTACACCTTC.

This clonotype was seen a handful of times. The chain uses TRBV4-2 and TRBJ2-7; D is perhaps TRBD2 (6 bases). The germline gives CDR1 LGHNA, CDR2 YNFKEQ. CDR3 length equals 15 residues. Trimming shortened V by 4 bases and J by 4 bases, and 17 bases separated the two germline ends. The DNA of the CDR3 is TGTGCCAGCAGCCGCGGGGACCCCGAATCATACGAGCAGTACTTC. It is translated as CASSRGDPESYEQYF.

The table lists this clonotype with a few counts. The rearrangement uses TRBV4-1 and TRBJ2-5; TRBD2 matches 11 bases. The CDR3 runs 21 residues. The V segment lost 0 bases and the J segment 0 bases; nucleotides outside the gene matches: 15. Germline CDR1 reads MGHRA; CDR2 reads YSYEKL. CDR3 coding DNA: TGCGCCAGCAGCCAAGATTTAACTAGCGGGGGTTTGGCGTCGGACCAAGAGACCCAGTACTTC. Translated, it gives CASSQDLTSGGLASDQETQYF.

The rearrangement links TRBV7-2 to TRBJ2-3; 8 nucleotides match TRBD2. The V gene end was trimmed by 3 bases and the J gene end by 0 bases; junction bases not matched to a gene: 11. Germline CDR1 reads SGHTA; CDR2 reads FQGNSA. The CDR3 has 18 residues. The CDR3 coding sequence is TGTGCCAGCAGCTTGAGGGGGTTCGGGGGGGCTAGCACAGATACGCAGTATTTT. Translating it yields CASSLRGFGGASTDTQYF.

The chain links TRBV12-3 or TRBV12-4 to TRBJ1-4, with 8 positions matching TRBD1. The CDR3 totals 16 residues. V was pared by 3 bases and J by 4 bases, with 7 bases of the junction left unmatched. CDR3 bases: TGTGCCAGCAGTTTGGACAGGGAAGGAGTTAATGAAAAACTGTTTTTT. Encoded protein: CASSLDREGVNEKLFF.

This chain joins TRBV6-1 and TRBJ2-1; the D gene is possibly TRBD2 (6 bases). The germline V gene has CDR1 MNHNS and CDR2 SASEGT. The CDR3 totals 18 residues. Trimming left V 6 bases short and J 1 base short, with 22 bases between. CDR3 amino acids: CASRWSVTGGESYNEQFF. The CDR3 DNA reads as TGTGCCAGCAGATGGTCGGTGACGGGCGGGGAATCCTACAATGAGCAGTTCTTC.

The V call is TRBV29-1, the J call TRBJ1-2, with 8 bases lining up with TRBD1. The CDR3 totals 17 residues. V gave up 0 bases and J gave up 1 base; unmatched junction bases: 10. Germline CDR1 reads SQVTM; CDR2 reads ANQGSEA. CDR3 loop: CSVEDWGQETINYGYTF. CDR3 nucleotide sequence: TGCAGCGTTGAAGACTGGGGACAGGAGACAATTAACTATGGCTACACCTTC.

CDR3 region: CASSCTRHSTDTQYF. The DNA of the CDR3 is TGTGCCAGCAGCTGTACTAGGCATTCCACAGATACGCAGTATTTT. The chain joins TRBV7-8 to TRBJ2-3, with D perhaps TRBD2 (5 bases). Germline lookup yields CDR1 SGHVS and CDR2 FQNEAQ. Trimming took off 4 bases at V and 2 bases at J, with 13 bases between the two ends. The CDR3 sequence is 15 residues long. The variable domain in full, completed from reference TRBV7-8 and TRBJ2-3, reads GAGVSQSPRYKVAKRGQDVALRCDPISGHVSLFWYQQALGQGPEFLTYFQNEAQLDKSGLPSDRFFAERPEGSVSTLKIQRTQQEDSAVYLCASSCTRHSTDTQYFGPGTRLTVL.

This rearrangement joins TRBV7-8 to TRBJ2-3, with 7 bases matching TRBD1. The CDR3 extends over 16 amino acids. Trimming took 3 bases from V and 4 from J; bases not matched to a gene: 10. The germline V gene has CDR1 SGHVS and CDR2 FQNEAQ. The CDR3 spells CASSFRGHDGSDTQYF. The CDR3, as DNA: TGTGCCAGCAGCTTTAGGGGGCACGATGGGTCAGATACGCAGTATTTT.

This clonotype was counted ten times or more. The V call is TRBV29-1, the J call TRBJ1-1; 10 nucleotides line up with TRBD1. CDR1 is SQVTM, CDR2 ANQGSEA, per germline. The CDR3 is 13 residues long. V gave up 2 bases and J gave up 5 bases; unmatched junction bases: 2. CDR3 in DNA: TGCAGCGTTGAACCGGGACAGGGGACTGAAGCTTTCTTT. It translates to CSVEPGQGTEAFF. Complete variable domain (other parts from reference TRBV29-1 and TRBJ1-1): SAVISQKPSRDICQRGTSLTIQCQVDSQVTMMFWYRQQPGQSLTLIATANQGSEATYESGFVIDKFPISRPNLTFSTLTVSNMSPEDSSIYLCSVEPGQGTEAFFGQGTRLTVV.

The gene calls are TRBV28 and TRBJ2-5, with 10 bases aligning to TRBD1. V shed 5 bases, J shed 11 bases, and the junction held 14 bases outside the gene matches. Germline V gene sequence: CDR1 MDHEN, CDR2 SYDVKM. CDR3 size: 15 residues. The CDR3 region is CASSTTGTGAGEQYF. CDR3 nucleotide sequence: TGTGCCAGCAGTACAACCGGGACAGGGGCGGGGGAGCAGTACTTC.

This clonotype was detected only a few times. V gene TRBV14 combines with J gene TRBJ2-3, with D maybe TRBD1 (6 bases). Germline V gene sequence: CDR1 SGHDN, CDR2 FVKESK. CDR3 length equals 17 residues. V was trimmed by 4 bases and J by 0 bases, leaving 17 bases between them. The CDR3 protein is CASSPATTGWSTDTQYF. The CDR3 DNA sequence: TGTGCCAGCAGCCCAGCAACGACAGGCTGGAGCACAGATACGCAGTATTTT.